The clone carrying this T cell receptor beta chain was observed a few times. Its antigen is not known. The data were obtained in a study of chemoradiotherapy in HPV16-positive cancers. Study-level background: Functional T-cell assays on a couple of HPV16-positive patients' cells defined candidate HPV-specific clones and common TCR motifs. The study's findings and limits: Better recurrence-free survival went with HPV-responsive T-cell expansion in HPV16-positive patients.

Germline V gene lookup returns CDR1 SSHAT and CDR2 FNYEAQ (reference sequence). The V gene end was trimmed by 0 bases and the J gene end by 9 bases; junction bases not matched to a gene: 7. This CDR3 spans 15 amino acids. Clones were read by immunoSEQ multiplex PCR, and TCRdb kept only the in-frame ones, dropping some. This repertoire shows about 8,900 clones, 90% to 95% found once; its top ten account for 10% to 15%. The rearrangement joins TRBV7-7 to TRBJ1-5, with 8 positions matching TRBD1. This material consisted of blood, taken from a patient who underwent chemoradiotherapy. The TCR was taken from a human donor with HPV-associated anogenital cancer. The CDR3 DNA reads TGTGCCAGCAGCTTAGCGGACAGGGCCAAAGGGCCCCAGCATTTT. Translated, it gives CASSLADRAKGPQHF. Combining the CDR3 with reference TRBV7-7 and TRBJ1-5 gives the whole variable domain GAGVSQSPRYKVTKRGQDVTLRCDPISSHATLYWYQQALGQGPEFLTYFNYEAQPDKSGLPSDRFSAERPEGSISTLTIQRTEQRDSAMYRCASSLADRAKGPQHFGDGTRLSIL.